The 6 T cell receptor beta chains in this list originate from one sample, sequenced in a study of blood T cell repertoires in COVID-19. This table comes from immunoSEQ multiplex PCR, and its TCRdb copy is limited to in-frame clones, with some not included. The sample holds just under 350,000 clones, around nine tenths seen once. Material: peripheral blood. These receptor sequences come from a woman younger than 35 who had recovered from COVID-19.

The J gene is TRBJ2-7, the V gene TRBV4-3; 12 positions agree with TRBD2. V was pared by 1 base and J by 7 bases, with 11 bases of the junction left unmatched. The CDR3 runs 17 residues. In germline, CDR1 is LGHNA, CDR2 YSLEER. The CDR3 sequence is CASSQVTSGRPAGEQYV. In DNA, the CDR3 is TGCGCCAGCAGCCAAGTCACTAGCGGGAGGCCTGCGGGGGAGCAGTACGTC.

V usage is TRBV25-1 and J usage is TRBJ1-2, with D perhaps matching TRBD1 (6 bases). The CDR3 is made up of 16 amino acids. Germline V lookup: CDR1 MGHDK, CDR2 SYGVNS. V lost 4 bases, J lost 3 bases, and 18 bases lay in between. CDR3 sequence (DNA): TGTGCCAGCAGTGTCCTCACAGCGGGGGCCGACTATGGCTACACCTTC. Encoded protein: CASSVLTAGADYGYTF.

V is TRBV4-3 and J is TRBJ1-1; 7 positions agree with TRBD1. Germline trimming cut 2 bases from V and 5 bases from J; bases unmatched to any gene: 5. The CDR3 is 14 amino acids. Per the germline V gene, CDR1 is LGHNA and CDR2 is YSLEER. The CDR3 DNA is TGCGCCAGCAGCCAATACAGGGGAAAGACTGAAGCTTTCTTT. This codes for CASSQYRGKTEAFF.

CDR3 in amino acids: CASSDSMGHYTDTQYF. CDR3 nucleotides: TGTGCCAGCAGTGACTCCATGGGACACTACACAGATACGCAGTATTTT. The gene calls are TRBV6-4 and TRBJ2-3; weak D call: TRBD1 (6 bases). The V gene's germline CDR1 is MRHNA and CDR2 SNTAGT. Trimming took off 0 bases at V and 2 bases at J, with 12 bases between the two ends. The CDR3 contains 16 residues.

This chain connects TRBV27 to TRBJ1-5, with TRBD1 matching 7 bases. There are 15 residues in the CDR3. V gave up 4 bases and J gave up 6 bases; unmatched junction bases: 9. Germline V CDR1 and CDR2: MNHEY, SMNVEV (reference sequence). This chain's CDR3 is CASSSDGTAGQPQHF. CDR3 nucleotide sequence: TGTGCCAGCAGTTCGGACGGGACAGCGGGTCAGCCCCAGCATTTT.

The V and J genes are TRBV25-1 and TRBJ1-1; no clear D. The germline V and J ends were trimmed by 8 bases and 6 bases, with 16 bases remaining between them. This CDR3 comprises 13 residues. Germline CDR1 is MGHDK and CDR2 is SYGVNS. The CDR3: CASGSIARSEAFF. CDR3 DNA: TGTGCCAGCGGGTCGATAGCTAGATCTGAAGCTTTCTTT.